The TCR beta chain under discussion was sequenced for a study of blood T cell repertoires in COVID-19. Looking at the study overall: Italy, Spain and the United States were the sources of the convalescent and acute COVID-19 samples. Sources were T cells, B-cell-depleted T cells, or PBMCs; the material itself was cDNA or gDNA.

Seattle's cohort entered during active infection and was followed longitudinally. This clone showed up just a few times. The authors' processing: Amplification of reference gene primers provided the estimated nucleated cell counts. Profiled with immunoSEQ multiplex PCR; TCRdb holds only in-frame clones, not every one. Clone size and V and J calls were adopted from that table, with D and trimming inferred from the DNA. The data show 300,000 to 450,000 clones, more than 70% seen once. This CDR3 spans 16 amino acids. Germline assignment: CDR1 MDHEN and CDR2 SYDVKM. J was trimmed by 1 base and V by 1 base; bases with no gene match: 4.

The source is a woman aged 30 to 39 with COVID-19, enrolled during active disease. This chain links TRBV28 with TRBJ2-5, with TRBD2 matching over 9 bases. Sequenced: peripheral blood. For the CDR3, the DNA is TGTGCCAGCAGTTTATTAGCGGGGGACCTCCAAGAGACCCAGTACTTC. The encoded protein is CASSLLAGDLQETQYF.